What follows are 6 T cell receptor beta chains derived from one specimen sequenced in a study of PD-1 blockade in classical Hodgkin lymphoma (dated by TCRdb to about 2020). Libraries were prepared through the immunoSEQ multiplex PCR assay. Here the immuneACCESS table is served through TCRdb, limited to in-frame sequences with V and J called. Missing clones are a known gap in these copies; in checked studies unresolved V genes cover under half, and the rest lacks a known reason. The sample has 15,000 to 20,000 clones on record, roughly 77% of them singletons. More than 20% of the sample belongs to the ten largest clones. Read against the paper, the sample's time point label means: cycle 4 day 1 (C4D1), after around six weeks of nivolumab. Every trial patient had relapsed after autologous stem cell transplantation, and cohorts A, B and C differed in prior brentuximab vedotin exposure. Here the sequenced sample was peripheral blood mononuclear cells (PBMCs), taken before the fourth cycle of nivolumab. The origin of the receptors is a human donor with classical Hodgkin lymphoma.

The gene calls are TRBV29-1 and TRBJ1-1, with TRBD1 identical over 7 bases. The germline V gene has CDR1 SQVTM and CDR2 ANQGSEA. CDR3 length: 11 amino acids. The V segment lost 8 bases and the J segment 4 bases; nucleotides outside the gene matches: 4. The CDR3 spells CSFRQGTEAFF. As DNA, the CDR3 is TGCAGCTTTCGACAGGGCACTGAAGCTTTCTTT.

The chain combines TRBV5-1 with TRBJ2-1, with D possibly TRBD2 on 6 matching bases. V lost 0 bases and J lost 0, with 7 bases in between. Germline loops: CDR1 SGHRS, CDR2 YFSETQ. CDR3 length: 15 amino acids. The CDR3 spells CASSLVGSSYNEQFF. CDR3 DNA: TGCGCCAGCAGCTTGGTCGGGAGCTCCTACAATGAGCAGTTCTTC. Complete variable domain (other parts from reference TRBV5-1 and TRBJ2-1): KAGVTQTPRYLIKTRGQQVTLSCSPISGHRSVSWYQQTPGQGLQFLFEYFSETQRNKGNFPGRFSGRQFSNSRSEMNVSTLELGDSALYLCASSLVGSSYNEQFFGPGTRLTVL.

The chain links TRBV4-2 to TRBJ2-6; 8 bases are shared with TRBD1. The CDR3 totals 20 residues. The V and J ends lost 1 base and 0 bases, in that order; junction bases with no gene match: 11. CDR1 LGHNA and CDR2 YNFKEQ come from the germline V gene. Here the CDR3 DNA reads TGTGCCAGCAGCCAAGTACCTTCCCAGGGGGCCCTCTCTGGGGCCAACGTCCTGACTTTC. Its translation: CASSQVPSQGALSGANVLTF.

This clone was counted between two and nine times. CDR3 protein: CASSVGVGGADTQYF. CDR3 sequence (DNA): TGTGCCAGCAGTGTAGGAGTGGGAGGGGCAGATACGCAGTATTTT. The chain couples TRBV2 to TRBJ2-3; 7 bases map to TRBD2. CDR3 length: 15 residues. Looked up from germline, CDR1 is SNHLY and CDR2 is FYNNEI. V was pared by 4 bases and J by 4 bases, with 8 bases of the junction left unmatched.

The V and J genes are TRBV2 and TRBJ2-3, with 14 bases lining up with TRBD2. The V and J ends lost 5 bases and 2 bases, in that order; junction bases with no gene match: 9. CDR1 and CDR2 from the germline V gene are SNHLY and FYNNEI. The CDR3 totals 18 residues. The CDR3 bases are TGTGCCAGCAGTCCTTTAGGACTAGCGGGGGGCCTCACAGATACGCAGTATTTT. Translation: CASSPLGLAGGLTDTQYF.

In DNA, the CDR3 is TGTGCCAGCTCACCAACACTAACAGGGCTGGCTGAAGCTTTCTTT. It encodes CASSPTLTGLAEAFF. This chain links TRBV18 with TRBJ1-1; a possible D gene is TRBD1 (6 bases). CDR1 KGHSH and CDR2 LQKENI come from the germline V gene. V lost 2 bases to trimming and J lost 6 bases, with 16 bases between them. The CDR3 covers 15 residues. Filled out from reference TRBV18 and TRBJ1-1, the complete variable domain reads NAGVMQNPRHLVRRRGQEARLRCSPMKGHSHVYWYRQLPEEGLKFMVYLQKENIIDESGMPKERFSAEFPKEGPSILRIQQVVRGDSAAYFCASSPTLTGLAEAFFGQGTRLTVV.